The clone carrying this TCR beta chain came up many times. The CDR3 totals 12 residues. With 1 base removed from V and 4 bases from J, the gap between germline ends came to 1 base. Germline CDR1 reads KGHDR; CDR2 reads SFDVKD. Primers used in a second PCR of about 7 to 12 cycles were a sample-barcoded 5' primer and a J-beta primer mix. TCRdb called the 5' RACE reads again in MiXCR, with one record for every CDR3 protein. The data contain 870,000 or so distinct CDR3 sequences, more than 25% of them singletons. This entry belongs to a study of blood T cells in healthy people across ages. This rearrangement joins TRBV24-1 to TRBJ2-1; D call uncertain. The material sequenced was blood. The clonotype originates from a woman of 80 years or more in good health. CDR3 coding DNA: TGTGCCACCAGTGATTTTTACAATGAGCAGTTCTTC. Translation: CATSDFYNEQFF.